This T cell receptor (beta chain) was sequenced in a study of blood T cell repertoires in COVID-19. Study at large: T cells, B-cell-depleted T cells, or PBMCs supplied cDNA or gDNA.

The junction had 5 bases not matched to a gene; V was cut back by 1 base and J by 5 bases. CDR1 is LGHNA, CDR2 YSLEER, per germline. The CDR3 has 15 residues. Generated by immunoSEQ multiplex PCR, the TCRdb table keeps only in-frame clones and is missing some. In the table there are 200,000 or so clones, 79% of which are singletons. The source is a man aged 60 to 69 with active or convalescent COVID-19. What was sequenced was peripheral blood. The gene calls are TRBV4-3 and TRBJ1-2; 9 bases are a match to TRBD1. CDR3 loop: CASSQVTGGRYGYTF. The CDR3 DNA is TGCGCCAGCAGCCAAGTTACAGGGGGCAGATATGGCTACACCTTC.